This TCR beta chain was sequenced for a study of T-cell reconstitution after alpha-beta-depleted transplantation in children (dated by TCRdb to the mid-2010s). Context from the whole study: Using TCR repertoire profiling, the study quantitatively followed how T-cell immune reconstitution unfolded in children after TCRalphabeta/CD19-depleted allogeneic hematopoietic cell transplantation. What the research found in general, with its limitations: In some patients, high TCRbeta diversity at day 60 was attributed to recipient T cells and intrathymic progenitors that had survived conditioning. About two months after transplant, the apparently early recovery of alphabetaT-cell counts reportedly depended on just several hundred clones that had expanded rapidly and came from non-depleted graft cells. Hyperexpanded clone frequencies declined over subsequent months; after one year, T-cell counts and TCRbeta diversity were mostly attributed to newly produced T cells.

In this sample, this clonotype turned up a few times. The antigen this receptor binds is unknown. Nothing much larger sits one base from this clone, and base qualities are not available. The library was prepared using PCR. These reads were obtained on an Illumina HiSeq 2500. TCR libraries were prepared with molecular barcoding, using unique molecular identifiers to normalize TCRbeta repertoire quantification. TCRdb's own reprocessing of the public reads used fastp at Q25 and MiXCR and kept productive beta chains. CDR3 protein duplicates are merged, each entry listing the most common genes and DNA. The sample table shows 500,000 or so distinct CDR3 sequences, and 9.5% to 12% are seen once. Less than 15% of the sample is taken by the ten largest. Explained via the paper, the treatment or condition label denotes: allogeneic hematopoietic cell transplantation with graft depleted of TCRalphabeta T cells and CD19 B cells. Transplant recipients were children who received TCRalphabeta/CD19-depleted allogeneic hematopoietic cell grafts.

From the cysteine up to the phenylalanine, the CDR3 has a length of 11 residues. The DNA shown is the 33-base CDR3, in frame from base 1. V is shortened by 9 bases, J by 8 bases, and the region joining them spans 11 bases. CDR1 and CDR2 are read off the germline V gene as ENHRY and SYGVKD. This TCR was recovered from a female patient aged 2-15 years who had a stem cell transplant for aplastic anemia, so the T cells may come from the graft donor. This chain joins TRBV10-3 to TRBJ2-1; the D gene is perhaps TRBD2, from 6 matching bases. The sample in question was PBMCs, mostly from graft donor cells, obtained 180 days after TCRalphabeta/CD19-depleted stem cell transplant. The DNA reads TGTGCCATTTCCACGGGGGATGAGCAGTTCTTC. Translated, it reads CAISTGDEQFF.